The clone carrying this T cell receptor (beta chain) was picked up a small number of times. PCR used 60 Vbeta primers and 13 Jbeta primers. The repertoire was sequenced with immunoSEQ multiplex PCR; TCRdb's copy has only in-frame clones and lacks some. The sample lists around 65,000 clones; approximately 67% were seen once. These data originate in a study of cytomegalovirus exposure and HLA in healthy donors. This receptor was obtained from a man aged 25-45 years in good health and CMV-seronegative. Input material: PBMCs.

The CDR3 DNA reads as TGTGCCTGGGCCCAGGACAGGAACTATGGCTACACCTTC. Translating it yields CAWAQDRNYGYTF. The genes are TRBV30 and TRBJ1-2; 7 bases line up with TRBD1. The germline CDR1 and CDR2 sequences are GTSNPN and SVGIG (reference sequence). V lost 5 bases and J lost 2; bases outside the gene matches: 5. The CDR3 spans 13 residues.